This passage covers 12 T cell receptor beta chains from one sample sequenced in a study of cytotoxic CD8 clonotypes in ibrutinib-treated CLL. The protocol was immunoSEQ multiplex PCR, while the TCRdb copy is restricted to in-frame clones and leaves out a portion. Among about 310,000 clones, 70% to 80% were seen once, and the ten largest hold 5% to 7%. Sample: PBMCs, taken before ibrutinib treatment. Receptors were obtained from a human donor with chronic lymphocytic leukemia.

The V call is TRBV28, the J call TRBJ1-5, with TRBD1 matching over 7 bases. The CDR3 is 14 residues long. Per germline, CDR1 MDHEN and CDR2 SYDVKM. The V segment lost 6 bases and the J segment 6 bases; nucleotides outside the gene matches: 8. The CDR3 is CASRAAGGVQPQHF. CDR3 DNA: TGTGCCAGCAGGGCGGCAGGGGGTGTTCAGCCCCAGCATTTT.

The chain's CDR3 is CASWRGGSETQYF. The CDR3 DNA is TGTGCCAGCTGGAGGGGTGGCAGTGAGACCCAGTACTTC. This sequence joins TRBV27 and TRBJ2-5; D might be TRBD2 (6 bases). Germline-derived CDR1 and CDR2 are MNHEY and SMNVEV (reference sequence). The CDR3 is 13 amino acids. The V gene lost 8 bases and the J gene lost 5 bases, with 15 bases spanning the gap.

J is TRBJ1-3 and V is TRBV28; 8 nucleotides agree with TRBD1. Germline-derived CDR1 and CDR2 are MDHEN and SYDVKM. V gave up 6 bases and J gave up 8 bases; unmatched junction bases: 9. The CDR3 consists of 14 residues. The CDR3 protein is CASSLGQGGYTIYF. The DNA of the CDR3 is TGTGCCAGCAGCCTAGGACAGGGAGGGTACACCATATATTTT.

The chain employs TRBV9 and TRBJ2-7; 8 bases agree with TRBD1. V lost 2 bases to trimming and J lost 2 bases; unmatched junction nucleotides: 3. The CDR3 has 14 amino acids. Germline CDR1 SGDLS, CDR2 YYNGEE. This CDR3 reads CASSVGQDPYEQYF. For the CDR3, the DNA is TGTGCCAGCAGCGTGGGACAGGATCCCTACGAGCAGTACTTC. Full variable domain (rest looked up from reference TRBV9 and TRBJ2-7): DSGVTQTPKHLITATGQRVTLRCSPRSGDLSVYWYQQSLDQGLQFLIQYYNGEERAKGNILERFSAQQFPDLHSELNLSSLELGDSALYFCASSVGQDPYEQYFGPGTRLTVT.

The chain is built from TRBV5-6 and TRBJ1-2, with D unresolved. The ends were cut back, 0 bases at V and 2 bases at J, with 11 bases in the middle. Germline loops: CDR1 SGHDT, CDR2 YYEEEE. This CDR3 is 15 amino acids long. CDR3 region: CASSLASRDNYGYTF. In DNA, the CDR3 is TGTGCCAGCAGCTTGGCTTCCAGAGACAACTATGGCTACACCTTC. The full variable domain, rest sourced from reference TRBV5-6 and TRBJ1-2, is DAGVTQSPTHLIKTRGQQVTLRCSPKSGHDTVSWYQQALGQGPQFIFQYYEEEERQRGNFPDRFSGHQFPNYSSELNVNALLLGDSALYLCASSLASRDNYGYTFGSGTRLTVV.

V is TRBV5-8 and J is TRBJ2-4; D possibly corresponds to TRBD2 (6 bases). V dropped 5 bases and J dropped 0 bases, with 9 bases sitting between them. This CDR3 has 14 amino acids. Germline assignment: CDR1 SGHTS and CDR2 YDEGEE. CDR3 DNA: TGTGCCAGCAGTCTGGGACTAGCCAAAAACATTCAGTACTTC. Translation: CASSLGLAKNIQYF.

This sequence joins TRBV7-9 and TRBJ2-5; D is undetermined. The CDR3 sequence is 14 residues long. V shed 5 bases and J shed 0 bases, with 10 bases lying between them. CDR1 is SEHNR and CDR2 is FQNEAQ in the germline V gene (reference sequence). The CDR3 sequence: CASSPTQNQETQYF. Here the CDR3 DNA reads TGTGCCAGCAGCCCTACCCAGAACCAAGAGACCCAGTACTTC. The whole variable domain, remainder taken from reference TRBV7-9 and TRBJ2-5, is DTGVSQNPRHKITKRGQNVTFRCDPISEHNRLYWYRQTLGQGPEFLTYFQNEAQLEKSRLLSDRFSAERPKGSFSTLEIQRTEQGDSAMYLCASSPTQNQETQYFGPGTRLLVL.

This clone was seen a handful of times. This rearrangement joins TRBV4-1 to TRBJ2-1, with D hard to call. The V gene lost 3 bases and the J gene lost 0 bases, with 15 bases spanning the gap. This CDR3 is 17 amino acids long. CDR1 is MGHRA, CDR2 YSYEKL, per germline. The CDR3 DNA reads TGCGCCAGCAGCCATGGTCGGGCCCTGAGCTCCTACAATGAGCAGTTCTTC. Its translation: CASSHGRALSSYNEQFF.

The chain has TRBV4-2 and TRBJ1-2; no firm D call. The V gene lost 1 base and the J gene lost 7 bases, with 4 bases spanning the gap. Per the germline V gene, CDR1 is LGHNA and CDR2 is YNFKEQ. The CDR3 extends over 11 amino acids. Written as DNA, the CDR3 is TGTGCCAGCAGCCAAGCTTCTGGCTACACCTTC. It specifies CASSQASGYTF.

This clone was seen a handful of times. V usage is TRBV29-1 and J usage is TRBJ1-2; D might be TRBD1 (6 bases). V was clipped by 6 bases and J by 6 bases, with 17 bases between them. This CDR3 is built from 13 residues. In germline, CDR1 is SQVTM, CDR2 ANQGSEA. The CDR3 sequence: CSVAQGPENGYTF. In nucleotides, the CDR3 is TGCAGCGTCGCCCAGGGGCCAGAGAATGGCTACACCTTC.

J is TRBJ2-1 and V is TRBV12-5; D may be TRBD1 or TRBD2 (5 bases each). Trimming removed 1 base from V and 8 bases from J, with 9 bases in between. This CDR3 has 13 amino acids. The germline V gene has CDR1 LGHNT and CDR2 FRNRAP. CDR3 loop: CASGLGGIDEQFF. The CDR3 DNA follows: TGTGCTAGTGGTTTGGGGGGGATCGATGAGCAGTTCTTC.

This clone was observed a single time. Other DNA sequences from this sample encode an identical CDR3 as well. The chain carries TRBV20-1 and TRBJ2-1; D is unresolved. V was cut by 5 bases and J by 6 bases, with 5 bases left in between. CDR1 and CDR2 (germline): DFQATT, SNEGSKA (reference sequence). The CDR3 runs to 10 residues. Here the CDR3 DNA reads TGCAGTGCTCTCGGCAATGAGCAGTTCTTC. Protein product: CSALGNEQFF.